The present T cell receptor beta chain was sequenced within a study of CD8 T cells in Susac syndrome. Turning to the study itself: Among the sequenced Susac syndrome patients, more than five had active disease while under ten were in remission. At the time of blood draw, patients with Susac syndrome were therapy-naive, receiving corticosteroids, or receiving intravenous immunoglobulin alone.

TEMRA cells were FACS-enriched, while CD8+ and CD4+ T cells were negatively isolated. An input of about 0.5 to 1 ug of RNA was subjected to reverse transcription using random hexamers. TCRdb analysed the immunoSEQ multiplex PCR reads with MiXCR anew, one entry per CDR3 protein. The sample comprises 200,000 to 300,000 distinct CDR3 sequences, 95% to 97% of which are singletons, and approximately 0.094% rests with the top ten. CDR3 length: 15 amino acids. V shed 6 bases, J shed 5 bases, and the junction held 11 bases outside the gene matches. Germline V CDR1 and CDR2: SGHTA, FQGNSA. The sequence derives from a human donor with Susac syndrome. Sequencing was carried out using CD4+ T cells from PBMCs. The genes are TRBV7-2 and TRBJ2-5; TRBD2 agrees at 8 bases. CDR3 coding DNA: TGTGCCAGCAGGTTTATCGTCGGGAGGGCGGAGACCCAGTACTTC. This encodes CASRFIVGRAETQYF.